A single sample is the source of the 10 T cell receptor beta chains below, sequenced in a study of T cell repertoires in cytomegalovirus infection. These receptors have no known antigen. MiXCR, applied by TCRdb to the reads, yields one record per CDR3 protein. The sample holds roughly 280,000 distinct CDR3 sequences, 22% seen once. Specimen: cultured PBMCs, collected from culture after CMV antigen stimulation. The source of these receptors is a human donor in good health (CMV status not recorded). Some clones in this sample may be carry-over from other donors' samples.

This clonotype was seen only a few times. The chain combines TRBV18 with TRBJ2-7, with 10 bases lining up with TRBD2. V was clipped by 3 bases and J by 4 bases; unmatched bases: 9. There are 16 residues in the CDR3. CDR1 KGHSH and CDR2 LQKENI come from the germline V gene. The CDR3 reads CASSPRGLAVGYEQYF. The CDR3 DNA sequence: TGTGCCAGCTCACCTCGCGGACTAGCGGTTGGATACGAGCAGTACTTC. Full variable domain (remainder filled in from reference TRBV18 and TRBJ2-7): NAGVMQNPRHLVRRRGQEARLRCSPMKGHSHVYWYRQLPEEGLKFMVYLQKENIIDESGMPKERFSAEFPKEGPSILRIQQVVRGDSAAYFCASSPRGLAVGYEQYFGPGTRLTVT.

This chain links TRBV19 with TRBJ2-1; 11 nucleotides agree with TRBD2. The V and J ends lost 8 bases and 1 base, in that order; junction bases with no gene match: 4. Germline values: CDR1 LNHDA, CDR2 SQIVND (reference sequence). This CDR3 spans 15 amino acids. This CDR3 reads CASGGTSGSYNEQFF. CDR3 coding DNA: TGTGCCAGTGGAGGGACTAGCGGTTCCTACAATGAGCAGTTCTTC.

The gene calls are TRBV7-6 and TRBJ2-1; D is possibly TRBD1 (6 bases). Looked up from germline, CDR1 is SGHVS and CDR2 is FNYEAQ. Trimming removed 5 bases at V and 5 bases at J, with 10 bases between. This CDR3 has 13 residues. In DNA form, the CDR3 reads TGTGCCAGCAGCCTCCGACAGGACAATGAGCAGTTCTTC. Translated: CASSLRQDNEQFF.

The J gene is TRBJ2-1, the V gene TRBV19; 8 bases align to TRBD1. Germline V gives CDR1 LNHDA, CDR2 SQIVND (reference sequence). V was pared by 7 bases and J by 1 base, with 9 bases of the junction left unmatched. The CDR3 is made up of 16 amino acids. The CDR3 sequence: CASKSQGARSYNEQFF. The CDR3 bases are TGTGCCAGTAAAAGCCAGGGGGCAAGGTCCTACAATGAGCAGTTCTTC.

The V call is TRBV19, the J call TRBJ2-7; D possibly corresponds to TRBD2 (5 bases). Trimming left V 5 bases short and J 1 base short, with 9 bases between. This CDR3 region has 13 residues. Per the germline V gene, CDR1 is LNHDA and CDR2 is SQIVND (reference sequence). The CDR3 nucleotides read TGTGCCAGTAGTGCCGGGATGTCCTACGAGCAGTACGTC. Translated: CASSAGMSYEQYV.

The table lists this clonotype with a few counts. V and J are TRBV14 and TRBJ2-1; 7 bases align to TRBD1. The J segment lost 8 bases and the V segment lost 1 base, leaving 20 bases of the junction unmatched. From germline, CDR1 is SGHDN and CDR2 FVKESK. This CDR3 has 19 amino acids. In nucleotides, the CDR3 is TGTGCCAGCAGCCAAGTAGGTGCTTATAATTTGAACGACAGGGATGAGCAGTTCTTC. Protein product: CASSQVGAYNLNDRDEQFF.

This clonotype appeared a few times. CDR3 bases: TGTGCCAGCAGCTTAGACGGGATAGCCTACAATGAGCAGTTCTTC. It yields the protein CASSLDGIAYNEQFF. This chain uses TRBV7-2 with TRBJ2-1; TRBD2 is a possible D gene (5 bases). The CDR3 is 15 residues long. CDR1 and CDR2 from the germline V gene are SGHTA and FQGNSA. V shed 1 base and J shed 2 bases, with 9 bases lying between them.

Here the CDR3 reads CSATTEGGIYGYTF. The CDR3 bases are TGCAGTGCTACTACAGAGGGGGGGATCTATGGCTACACCTTC. The rearrangement uses TRBV20-1 and TRBJ1-2, with D perhaps TRBD1 (6 bases). The germline V gene encodes CDR1 DFQATT and CDR2 SNEGSKA (reference sequence). The ends were cut back, 4 bases at V and 4 bases at J, with 16 bases in the middle. The CDR3 loop spans 14 amino acids.

V and J are TRBV20-1 and TRBJ1-2; the D gene is possibly TRBD1 (5 bases). The V end lost 5 bases, the J end lost 5 bases, and 12 bases lay between the germline ends. This CDR3 has 12 amino acids. Germline V gene data show CDR1 as DFQATT and CDR2 as SNEGSKA (reference sequence). The CDR3 protein is CSAAPTVYGYTF. For the CDR3, the DNA is TGCAGTGCTGCCCCGACAGTTTATGGCTACACCTTC.

This chain connects TRBV18 to TRBJ2-7; D gene uncertain. V lost 2 bases and J lost 8, with 13 bases in between. This CDR3 region has 13 residues. Germline V gene lookup returns CDR1 KGHSH and CDR2 LQKENI. The CDR3 reads CASSPTEEAKQYV. In DNA, the CDR3 is TGTGCCAGCTCACCAACTGAAGAAGCCAAGCAGTACGTC.